The entry that follows covers one TCR beta chain sequence. The antigen is not known. Assay: immunoSEQ multiplex PCR; the TCRdb copy retains only in-frame clones and omits some. The sample has some 2.1 million clones; 85% to 95% are singletons. The source of the sample is a study of shared clonotypes between healthy human individuals. The overall study: The cohort had a couple of women and three men, ages 18 to 49.

Broader study findings: Incomplete sequencing of sorted subsets was indicated by rarefaction despite large depth. With few donors, the genetic and exposure-history diversity represented was limited. Generally, naive subsets came out with larger estimated richness than memory subsets.

V gave up 4 bases and J gave up 3 bases; unmatched junction bases: 7. The germline gives CDR1 SGDLS, CDR2 YYNGEE. The CDR3 spans 15 residues. What was sequenced was naive CD4+ T cells sorted from blood. Indicated subset: CD45RA+ positively selected. The chain employs TRBV9 and TRBJ2-3, with 8 bases lining up with TRBD2. The TCR sequence derives from a man in his late teens or twenties in good health. The CDR3 DNA reads TGTGCCAGCAGCACCCGGGAGGGCGAAACAGATACGCAGTATTTT. Translation: CASSTREGETDTQYF.